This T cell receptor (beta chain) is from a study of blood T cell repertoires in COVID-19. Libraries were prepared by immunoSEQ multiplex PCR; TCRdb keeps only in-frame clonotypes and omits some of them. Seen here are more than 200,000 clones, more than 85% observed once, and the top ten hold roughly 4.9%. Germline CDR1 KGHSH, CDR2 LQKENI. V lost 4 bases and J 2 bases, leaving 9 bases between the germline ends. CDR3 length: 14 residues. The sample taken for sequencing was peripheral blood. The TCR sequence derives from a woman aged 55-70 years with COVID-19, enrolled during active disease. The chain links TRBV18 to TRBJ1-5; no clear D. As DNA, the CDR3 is TGTGCCAGCTCACTCGCCGGGGGCAATCAGCCCCAGCATTTT. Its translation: CASSLAGGNQPQHF.